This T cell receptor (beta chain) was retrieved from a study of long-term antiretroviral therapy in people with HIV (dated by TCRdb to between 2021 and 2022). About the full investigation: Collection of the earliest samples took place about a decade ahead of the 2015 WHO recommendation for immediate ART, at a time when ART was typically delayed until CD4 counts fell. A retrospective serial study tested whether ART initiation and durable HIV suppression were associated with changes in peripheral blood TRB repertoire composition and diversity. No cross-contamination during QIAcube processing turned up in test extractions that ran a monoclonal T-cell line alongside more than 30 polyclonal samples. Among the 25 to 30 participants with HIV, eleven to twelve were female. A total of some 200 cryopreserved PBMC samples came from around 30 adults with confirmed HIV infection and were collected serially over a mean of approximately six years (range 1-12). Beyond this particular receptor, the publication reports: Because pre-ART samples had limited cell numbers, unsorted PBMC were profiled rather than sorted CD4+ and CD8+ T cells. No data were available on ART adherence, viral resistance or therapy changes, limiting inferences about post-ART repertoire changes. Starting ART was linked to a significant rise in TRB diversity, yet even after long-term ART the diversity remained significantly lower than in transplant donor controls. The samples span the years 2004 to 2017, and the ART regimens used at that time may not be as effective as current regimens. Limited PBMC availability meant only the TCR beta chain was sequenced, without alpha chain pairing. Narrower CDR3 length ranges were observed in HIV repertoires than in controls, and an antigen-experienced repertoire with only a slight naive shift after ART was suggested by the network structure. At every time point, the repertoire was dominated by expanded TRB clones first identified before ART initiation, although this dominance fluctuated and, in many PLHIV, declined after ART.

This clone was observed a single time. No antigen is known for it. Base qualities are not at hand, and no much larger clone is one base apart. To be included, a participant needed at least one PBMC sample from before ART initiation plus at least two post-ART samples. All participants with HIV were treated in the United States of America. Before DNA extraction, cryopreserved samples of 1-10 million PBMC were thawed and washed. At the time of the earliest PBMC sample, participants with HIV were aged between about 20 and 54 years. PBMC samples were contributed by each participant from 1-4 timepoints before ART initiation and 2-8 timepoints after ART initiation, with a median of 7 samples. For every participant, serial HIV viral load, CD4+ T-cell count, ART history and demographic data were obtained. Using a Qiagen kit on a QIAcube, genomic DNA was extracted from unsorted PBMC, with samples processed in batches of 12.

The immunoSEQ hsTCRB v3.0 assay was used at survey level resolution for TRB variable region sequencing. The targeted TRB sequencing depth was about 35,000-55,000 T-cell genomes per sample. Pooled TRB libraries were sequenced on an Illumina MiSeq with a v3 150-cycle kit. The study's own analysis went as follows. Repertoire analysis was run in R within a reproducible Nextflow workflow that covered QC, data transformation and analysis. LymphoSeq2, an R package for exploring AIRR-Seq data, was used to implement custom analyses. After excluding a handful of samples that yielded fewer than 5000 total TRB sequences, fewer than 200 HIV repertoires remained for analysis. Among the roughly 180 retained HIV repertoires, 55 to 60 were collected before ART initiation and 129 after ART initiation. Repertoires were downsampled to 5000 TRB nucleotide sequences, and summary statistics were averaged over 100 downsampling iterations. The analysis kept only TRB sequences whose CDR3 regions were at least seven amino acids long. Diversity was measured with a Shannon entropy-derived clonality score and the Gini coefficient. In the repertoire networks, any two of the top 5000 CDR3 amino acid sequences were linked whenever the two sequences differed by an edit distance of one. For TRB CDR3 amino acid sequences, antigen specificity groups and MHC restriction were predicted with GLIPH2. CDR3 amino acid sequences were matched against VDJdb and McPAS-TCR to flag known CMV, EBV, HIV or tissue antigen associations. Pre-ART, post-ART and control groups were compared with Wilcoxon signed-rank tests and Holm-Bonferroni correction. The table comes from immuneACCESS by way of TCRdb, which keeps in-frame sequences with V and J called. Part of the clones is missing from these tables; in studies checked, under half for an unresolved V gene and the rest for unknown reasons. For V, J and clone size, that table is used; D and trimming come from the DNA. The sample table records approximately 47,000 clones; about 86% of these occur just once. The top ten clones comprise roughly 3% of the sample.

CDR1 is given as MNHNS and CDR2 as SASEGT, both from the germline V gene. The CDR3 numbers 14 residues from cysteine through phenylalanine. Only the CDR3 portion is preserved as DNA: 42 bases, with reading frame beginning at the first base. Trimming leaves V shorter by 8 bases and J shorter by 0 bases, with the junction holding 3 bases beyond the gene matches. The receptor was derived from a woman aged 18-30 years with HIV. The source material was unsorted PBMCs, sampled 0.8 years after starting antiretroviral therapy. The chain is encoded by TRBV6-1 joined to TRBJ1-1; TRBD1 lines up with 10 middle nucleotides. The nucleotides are TGTGCCAGCCGGGACAGGGGCATGAACACTGAAGCTTTCTTT. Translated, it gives CASRDRGMNTEAFF.